The rows below give T cell receptor beta chains drawn from one sample of a study of shared clonotypes between healthy human individuals. Assay used: immunoSEQ multiplex PCR; TCRdb lists only in-frame clones, some missing. This sample carries roughly 640,000 clones, 97% of them seen once, and the ten largest clones take approximately 0.057%. The sample comprised naive CD4+ T cells sorted from blood. All receptors derive from a woman aged 25 to 45 in good health. Each CDR3 is given with its conserved first and last residue. Fields, in order: V gene, J gene, clone size, D gene, CDR3 DNA, CDR3 protein. A D gene is named only where the DNA matches it firmly. For some rows the clone size is stated as once, few or many, or as a class when expanded; others skip it.

TRBV11-2	TRBJ2-7	once	TRBD1	TGTGCCACCAAGACAGGGACCTACGAGCAGTACTTC	CATKTGTYEQYF
TRBV5-6	TRBJ1-1	once	.	TGTGCCAGCAGCTTACAAAGGAACACTGAAGCTTTCTTT	CASSLQRNTEAFF
TRBV7-9	TRBJ1-1	.	.	TGTGCCAGCAGCCCCAACCTTTGGGAAAACACTGAAGCTTTCTTT	CASSPNLWENTEAFF
TRBV28	TRBJ2-2	.	.	TGTGCCAGCAGTCCTTCCGGGACCGGGGAGCTGTTTTTT	CASSPSGTGELFF
TRBV7-9	TRBJ1-2	.	.	TGTGCCAGCAGCTTAGTTCGGCCCGCGAGGAACTATGGCTACACCTTC	CASSLVRPARNYGYTF
TRBV5-5	TRBJ1-2	.	TRBD1	TGTGCCAGCAGCTTCTTGACAGGGCCAAGATATGGCTACACCTTC	CASSFLTGPRYGYTF
TRBV6-5	TRBJ2-3	.	.	TGTGCCAGCAGTTACTTCAGGGGGGATCCCACAGATACGCAGTATTTT	CASSYFRGDPTDTQYF
TRBV7-9	TRBJ2-3	.	.	TGTGCCAGCAGCTTAGATCAGGGTTACTTCACAGATACGCAGTATTTT	CASSLDQGYFTDTQYF
TRBV5-4	TRBJ1-4	.	.	TGTGCCAGCAGCCAACCGGGATCAACTAATGAAAAACTGTTTTTT	CASSQPGSTNEKLFF
TRBV4-1	TRBJ2-1	once	TRBD2	TGCGCCAGCAGCCGTGGCTTGGCTAGCGGGAGGGGAGAGCAGTTCTTC	CASSRGLASGRGEQFF